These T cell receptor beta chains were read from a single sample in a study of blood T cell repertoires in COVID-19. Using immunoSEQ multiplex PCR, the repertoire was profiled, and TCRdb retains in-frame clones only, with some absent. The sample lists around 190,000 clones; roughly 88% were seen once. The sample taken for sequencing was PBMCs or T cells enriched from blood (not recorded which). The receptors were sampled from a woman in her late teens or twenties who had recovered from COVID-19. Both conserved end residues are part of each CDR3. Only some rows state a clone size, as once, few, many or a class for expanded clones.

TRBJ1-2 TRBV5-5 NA CASSPEGRQGAANFYGYTF
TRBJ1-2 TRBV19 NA CASSQGRLGYTF
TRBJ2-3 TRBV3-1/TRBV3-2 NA CASSQESGQWDASDTQYF
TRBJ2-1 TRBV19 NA CASSVYSLVPNEQFF
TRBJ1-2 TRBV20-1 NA CSARDLYGYTF
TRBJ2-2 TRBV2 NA CASSTQGAGTGELFF
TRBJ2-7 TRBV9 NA CASSPNSWLEQYF
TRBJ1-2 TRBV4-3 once CASSQPGGYGYTF
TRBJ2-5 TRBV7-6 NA CASSFFSGELRAVDQYF
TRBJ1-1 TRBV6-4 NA CASSAGTANTEAFF
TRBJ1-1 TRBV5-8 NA CASSLITGEAFF
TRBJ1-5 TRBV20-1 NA CSASSGSQPQHF
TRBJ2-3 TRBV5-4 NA CASSLDSGTDTQYF
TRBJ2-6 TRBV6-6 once CASSPLSGGLGANVLTF
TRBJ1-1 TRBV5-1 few CASSLPQGNTEAFF
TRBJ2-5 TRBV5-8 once CASSTGLAGAQETQYF
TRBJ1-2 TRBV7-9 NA CASSSTGAYGYTF
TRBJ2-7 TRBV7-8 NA CASSLAGYGGDEQYF
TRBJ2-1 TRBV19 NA CASSRTGRAAYNEQFF
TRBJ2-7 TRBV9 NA CASSASGAGDEQYF
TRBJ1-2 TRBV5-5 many CASSLARAGGYGYTF
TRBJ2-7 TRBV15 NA CATSRDGGYEQYF
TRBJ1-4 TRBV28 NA CASSLYTRHNNEKLFF
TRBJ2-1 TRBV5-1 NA CASSLHRTSGGFNEQFF
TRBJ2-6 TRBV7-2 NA CASSLDRDRAVAGANVLTF
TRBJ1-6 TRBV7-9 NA CASSSAPQPGSPLHF
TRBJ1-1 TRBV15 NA CATSRGAGQGNTEAFF
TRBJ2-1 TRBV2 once CASSVVLAGINEQFF
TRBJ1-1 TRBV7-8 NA CASSFGGDTEAFF
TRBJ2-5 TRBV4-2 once CASSQDKGSWMRETQYF
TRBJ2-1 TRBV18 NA CASSPAPLAGGLDNEQFF
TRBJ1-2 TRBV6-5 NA CASSPAGDRSGYTF
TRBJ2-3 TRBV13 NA CASSLGLAGGARTDTQYF
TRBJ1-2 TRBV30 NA CAWSVLGQGGYGYTF
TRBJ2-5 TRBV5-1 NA CASSTSGQAVQETQYF
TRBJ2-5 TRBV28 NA CASSYPDRIETQYF
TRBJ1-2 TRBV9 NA CASSGPTGSPMDGYGYTF
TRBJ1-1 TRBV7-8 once CASRGGGANTEAFF
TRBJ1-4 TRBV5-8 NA CASSSGILKEKLFF
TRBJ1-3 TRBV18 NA CASSPDRSGNTIYF
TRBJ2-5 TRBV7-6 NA CASSSDRTGDGLETQYF
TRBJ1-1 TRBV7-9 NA CASSSDRGKNTEAFF
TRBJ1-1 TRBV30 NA CAWRLDPGVNTEAFF
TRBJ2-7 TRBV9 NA CASSVGGTGEYEQYF
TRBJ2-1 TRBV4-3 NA CASSQVSGGTYNEQFF
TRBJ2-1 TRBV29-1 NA CSVIREGRFNEQFF
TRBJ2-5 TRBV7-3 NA CASSPGQQETQYF
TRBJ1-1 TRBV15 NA CATSRQNTEAFF
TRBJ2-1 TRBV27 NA CASSFGPEIRLVFSRNEQFF
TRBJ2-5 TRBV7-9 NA CASSFTGTGPPQYF
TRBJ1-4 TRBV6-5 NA CASRADRGNEKLFF
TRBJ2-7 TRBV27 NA CASSLRTVSMGAPPYEQYF
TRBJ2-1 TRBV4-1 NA CASSQERREGNEQFF
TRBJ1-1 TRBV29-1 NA CSFAVGGTEAFF